This T cell receptor (beta chain) was found in a study of regulatory T cells in long-lasting Graves disease. Notes on the study in general: Reduced TCR diversity was observed in persistent Graves' patients versus newly diagnosed patients. Favoring TRBV28, TRBJ1-2 and TRBJ2-5 was a feature seen in persistent disease.

To make TCR beta libraries, researchers used iRepertoire HTBI primers and Arm-PCR of CDR3 regions. TCRdb called the multiplex PCR reads again in MiXCR, with one record for every CDR3 protein. The sample lists 350,000 to 550,000 distinct CDR3 sequences; around 14% were seen once. Points on this clonotype: Its antigen is as yet unknown.

The CDR3 runs 13 residues. With 0 bases removed from V and 7 bases from J, the gap between germline ends came to 13 bases. CDR1 is GTSNPN, CDR2 SVGIG, per germline (reference sequence). As for time point: newly diagnosed GD, antithyroid drugs for less than 3 months. PBMCs were the source of the RNA used for TCR sequencing. Separately, the same data were catalogued under a study of T cells in Graves' hyperthyroidism and ophthalmopathy. Per that paper: Separating ophthalmopathy from stable hyperthyroidism was achieved by a 13 V-J model.

This clonotype was obtained from a woman in her twenties or thirties with Graves disease. This specimen was peripheral blood mononuclear cells (PBMCs), taken at new diagnosis, from a patient treated with antithyroid drugs. The chain is built from TRBV30 and TRBJ2-7; D remains ambiguous. CDR3: CAWSVSQQTEQYF. In DNA form, the CDR3 reads TGTGCCTGGAGTGTTTCTCAGCAGACGGAGCAGTACTTC.